A single sample gave rise to the 26 T cell receptor beta chains below, sequenced in a study of metastatic and nonmetastatic thyroid tumors. There were no patients who had received any treatment before thyroid surgery. TCRdb re-analyzed the PCR reads using MiXCR. The sample has 35,000 to 40,000 clones; roughly 26% are singletons. The sample comprised blood. The receptors originated from a female donor with papillary thyroid cancer or a benign thyroid nodule (not recorded which). Some clones in this sample may be carry-over from other donors' samples.

The rearrangement links TRBV6-1 to TRBJ2-3; tentative D call: TRBD2 (5 bases). Trimming took off 8 bases at V and 5 bases at J, with 14 bases between the two ends. The germline V gene has CDR1 MNHNS and CDR2 SASEGT. The CDR3 runs 13 residues. The CDR3 DNA reads as TGTGCCAGCGTCGCATTCGAGGGAGATACGCAGTATTTT. It is translated as CASVAFEGDTQYF.

This clone came up many times. The chain uses TRBV19 and TRBJ1-5; possible D gene TRBD1, 5 bases. The CDR3 spans 11 residues. Germline V gene lookup returns CDR1 LNHDA and CDR2 SQIVND (reference sequence). The CDR3 coding sequence is TGTGCGGGGGGAATCAATCAGCCCCAGCATTTT. Protein product: CAGGINQPQHF.

Comment on this clone: Just one base apart from a much larger clone, this may be a read error. J is TRBJ2-4 and V is TRBV20-1, with unresolved D. V was cut by 4 bases and J by 0 bases, with 13 bases left in between. Germline CDR1 and CDR2: DFQATT and SNEGSKA (reference sequence). The CDR3 sequence is 15 residues long. CDR3 in amino acids: CSATPASLAKNIQYF. The CDR3, as DNA: TGCAGTGCTACCCCAGCATCTTTAGCCAAAAACATTCAGTACTTC.

In its sample, this clone was seen many times. This chain links TRBV7-3 with TRBJ2-3, with D perhaps matching TRBD2 (6 bases). In germline, CDR1 is SGHTA, CDR2 FQGTGA. This CDR3 spans 18 amino acids. Trimming left V 5 bases short and J 0 bases short, with 21 bases between. The DNA of the CDR3 is TGTGCCAGCAGCCCCCGGGGACGGCGGGGAACTAGCACAGATACGCAGTATTTT. This sequence encodes CASSPRGRRGTSTDTQYF.

The genes are TRBV7-2 and TRBJ2-3; TRBD2 aligns across 7 bases. This CDR3 has 16 amino acids. Trimming cost V 1 base and J 15 bases; bases outside gene matches: 19. Germline loops: CDR1 SGHTA, CDR2 FQGNSA. DNA of the CDR3: TGTGCCAGCAGCTTAGGGCCAGTGGGGGGGAGCTTGGGGCACTATTTT. Its protein is CASSLGPVGGSLGHYF.

DNA of the CDR3: TGTGCCAGCAGTTCCAGGGCCCAGGAACCGAACACTGAAGCTTTCTTT. Translated, it gives CASSSRAQEPNTEAFF. J is TRBJ1-1 and V is TRBV5-6; D is possibly TRBD1 (5 bases). Per germline, CDR1 SGHDT and CDR2 YYEEEE. This CDR3 contains 16 residues. The V and J ends lost 5 bases and 1 base respectively, with 18 bases between them.

This clone was observed many times. This rearrangement joins TRBV18 to TRBJ2-7, with 8 bases lining up with TRBD1. In germline, CDR1 is KGHSH, CDR2 LQKENI. After removal of 8 bases from V and 2 bases from J, the junction contained 2 bases not matched to a gene. The length of the CDR3 is 12 residues. CDR3 coding DNA: TGTGCCAGCCGACAGGGGCCCTACGAGCAGTACTTC. It specifies CASRQGPYEQYF.

This clone was recorded at least ten times. The chain employs TRBV12-3 or TRBV12-4 and TRBJ2-1, with 9 positions matching TRBD2. V dropped 3 bases and J dropped 7; count of bases not matched to a gene: 4. This CDR3 spans 14 amino acids. The CDR3 DNA sequence: TGTGCCAGCAGTTTGGGACTAGCCACGAATGAGCAGTTCTTC. Translating gives CASSLGLATNEQFF.

V gene TRBV7-6 combines with J gene TRBJ2-7; 10 bases map to TRBD1. The CDR3 loop spans 16 amino acids. Per germline, CDR1 SGHVS and CDR2 FNYEAQ. Unmatched junction bases numbered 11, after V lost 4 bases and J lost 5 bases. CDR3 in amino acids: CASSSRAGTGVNEQYF. The CDR3 DNA reads TGTGCCAGCAGCTCTAGAGCCGGGACAGGGGTGAACGAGCAGTACTTC. Complete variable domain (other parts from reference TRBV7-6 and TRBJ2-7): GAGVSQSPRYKVTKRGQDVALRCDPISGHVSLYWYRQALGQGPEFLTYFNYEAQQDKSGLPNDRFSAERPEGSISTLTIQRTEQRDSAMYRCASSSRAGTGVNEQYFGPGTRLTVT.

This clone was seen ten or more times. The chain links TRBV19 to TRBJ1-5; D perhaps matches TRBD1 (5 bases). Deletions cut 8 bases from V and 3 bases from J, with 26 bases between. CDR1 is LNHDA and CDR2 is SQIVND in the germline V gene (reference sequence). The CDR3 has 18 residues. The chain's CDR3 is CASDAPTGRLEFNQPQHF. Here the CDR3 DNA reads TGTGCCAGTGACGCCCCCACAGGCAGACTAGAATTCAATCAGCCCCAGCATTTT.

The genes are TRBV28 and TRBJ2-1; D might be TRBD2 (5 bases). This CDR3 is built from 12 residues. V dropped 6 bases and J dropped 16 bases, with 19 bases sitting between them. Looked up from germline, CDR1 is MDHEN and CDR2 is SYDVKM. DNA of the CDR3: TGTGCCAGCAGCAGTACTAGTGTGGTTCATTTCTTC. Its protein is CASSSTSVVHFF.

The chain links TRBV6-1 to TRBJ2-1; D unclear. Germline V gives CDR1 MNHNS, CDR2 SASEGT. With 7 bases removed from V and 8 bases from J, the gap between germline ends came to 12 bases. The CDR3 is 12 residues long. The CDR3 DNA sequence: TGTGCCAGCATTCCCCGTGGGTATGAGCAGTTCTTC. It yields the protein CASIPRGYEQFF.

The chain recombines TRBV20-1 with TRBJ2-5; 7 bases map to TRBD1. The CDR3 is 15 amino acids. Germline V gene lookup returns CDR1 DFQATT and CDR2 SNEGSKA (reference sequence). V lost 3 bases, J lost 2 bases, and 9 bases stayed unmatched. CDR3 sequence: CSARSGQVGQETQYF. The CDR3 coding sequence is TGCAGTGCTAGGTCTGGACAGGTGGGTCAAGAGACCCAGTACTTC.

This clone showed up many times. The chain has TRBV12-3 or TRBV12-4 and TRBJ2-5; the D is unclear. The CDR3 sequence is 13 residues long. Trimming left V 5 bases short and J 4 bases short, with 11 bases between. The CDR3 nucleotides read TGTGCCAGCAGTCCTAGTGGCGCAGAGACCCAGTACTTC. This codes for CASSPSGAETQYF.

This clone was picked up many times. Here the CDR3 reads CAWSPTWTDSTDTQYF. Written as DNA, the CDR3 is TGTGCCTGGAGCCCGACCTGGACGGACAGCACAGATACGCAGTATTTT. The chain uses TRBV30 and TRBJ2-3; D is unclear. The CDR3 length is 16 residues. Between the trimmed V and J ends, which lost 3 bases and 0 bases, there was a span of 16 bases. The germline gives CDR1 GTSNPN, CDR2 SVGIG (reference sequence).

As to this clone: Relative to the germline gene, one junction end is altered; a read error may explain this. The rearrangement joins TRBV6-1 to TRBJ1-5; 7 bases fit TRBD1. The CDR3 extends over 13 amino acids. Germline CDR1 is MNHNS and CDR2 is SASEGT. CDR3 region: CARNERTGQTQHF. CDR3 sequence (DNA): TGTGCCAGAAACGAGAGGACAGGTCAGACCCAGCATTTT.

The chain carries TRBV20-1 and TRBJ1-2; 8 bases fit TRBD1. Germline CDR1 is DFQATT and CDR2 is SNEGSKA (reference sequence). The length of the CDR3 is 14 residues. V shed 6 bases and J 8 bases; nucleotides not matched to a gene: 14. The CDR3 protein is CSATAGQGALGYTF. CDR3 nucleotides: TGCAGTGCCACAGCCGGACAGGGCGCATTAGGCTACACCTTC.

The chain is built from TRBV19 and TRBJ2-2, with D unresolved. With 1 base removed from V and 1 base from J, the gap between germline ends came to 4 bases. This CDR3 is built from 14 residues. Germline CDR1 reads LNHDA; CDR2 reads SQIVND (reference sequence). The CDR3 loop is CASSIVENTGELFF. CDR3 DNA sequence: TGTGCCAGTAGTATAGTAGAGAACACCGGGGAGCTGTTTTTT.

The chain couples TRBV12-3 or TRBV12-4 to TRBJ2-3; D call uncertain. This CDR3 has 13 amino acids. Trimming pared 4 bases from V and 4 bases from J, leaving 9 bases between. CDR3: CASSSPISDTQYF. In DNA form, the CDR3 reads TGTGCCAGCAGTTCCCCTATTTCAGATACGCAGTATTTT.

This clone was detected ten times or more. The chain recombines TRBV20-1 with TRBJ1-6; unclear D gene. The CDR3 is made up of 13 amino acids. The germline V gene encodes CDR1 DFQATT and CDR2 SNEGSKA (reference sequence). The germline V and J ends were trimmed by 1 base and 8 bases, with 9 bases remaining between them. The CDR3 coding sequence is TGCAGTGCTAGAGGGGCCGGTGATTCACCCCTCCACTTT. Translated, it gives CSARGAGDSPLHF.

The gene calls are TRBV18 and TRBJ2-3; the match to TRBD2 covers 8 bases. The length of the CDR3 is 15 residues. With V trimmed by 3 bases and J by 2 bases, 4 bases remained unmatched. In germline, CDR1 is KGHSH, CDR2 LQKENI. The CDR3 loop reads CASSPWTSFTDTQYF. The CDR3 bases are TGTGCCAGCTCACCCTGGACTAGCTTCACAGATACGCAGTATTTT.

CDR3 region: CASSVEPAYEQYF. The DNA of the CDR3 is TGTGCCAGCAGCGTAGAGCCTGCCTACGAGCAGTACTTC. V and J are TRBV9 and TRBJ2-7; D unresolved. Per the germline V gene, CDR1 is SGDLS and CDR2 is YYNGEE. Trimming took off 0 bases at V and 2 bases at J, with 6 bases between the two ends. The CDR3 contains 13 residues.

The J gene is TRBJ2-7, the V gene TRBV7-9; D not resolved. Trimming took off 7 bases at V and 2 bases at J, with 15 bases between the two ends. The CDR3 has 14 residues. Germline V CDR1 and CDR2: SEHNR, FQNEAQ (reference sequence). In DNA, the CDR3 is TGTGCCAGCATCTTTCAGTTGTTTCCCTACGAGCAGTACTTC. Translated: CASIFQLFPYEQYF.

This clone came up many times. In nucleotides, the CDR3 is TGTGCCAGCAGGTCACAGGGGAGTCAGCCCCAGCATTTT. Amino acids: CASRSQGSQPQHF. The genes are TRBV12-3 or TRBV12-4 and TRBJ1-5; 7 bases align to TRBD1. The CDR3 runs to 13 residues. V was clipped by 6 bases and J by 6 bases; unmatched bases: 5.

This clone appeared many times. The genes are TRBV2 and TRBJ2-7; D remains ambiguous. The germline V gene encodes CDR1 SNHLY and CDR2 FYNNEI. The CDR3 contains 13 residues. Trimming removed 3 bases at V and 4 bases at J, with 10 bases between. CDR3 DNA: TGTGCCAGCAGTGAGATTATTACTTACGAGCAGTACTTC. Translating gives CASSEIITYEQYF.

This clone was picked up many times. The chain combines TRBV2 with TRBJ1-1, with D maybe TRBD1 (6 bases). Germline V gives CDR1 SNHLY, CDR2 FYNNEI. V was shortened by 6 bases and J by 1 base, with 12 bases between the two germline ends. The CDR3 extends over 14 amino acids. The CDR3 DNA follows: TGTGCCAGCAGGTTCCGGGACAAGAACACTGAAGCTTTCTTT. Translated, it gives CASRFRDKNTEAFF.